The clone carrying this T cell receptor beta chain was counted at least ten times. The antigen is undetermined. The germline V gene has CDR1 KGHSH and CDR2 LQKENI. CDR3 length: 14 residues. Deletions cut 3 bases from V and 5 bases from J, with 13 bases between. MiXCR was run by TCRdb on the RT-PCR reads, yielding one entry per CDR3 protein. The sample includes under 750,000 distinct CDR3 sequences, about an eighth seen only once; the top ten take roughly 10%. This specimen comes from a study of response to subunit inactivated influenza vaccine. Study findings and constraints: It was suggested by the authors that few new T cells are recruited by each seasonal influenza vaccination.

This receptor was identified in a man between 50 and 59 years old who received an inactivated influenza vaccine. This specimen was PBMCs from blood, taken on the day of vaccination. The V gene is TRBV18, the J gene TRBJ1-1, with D possibly being TRBD1 (5 bases). The CDR3 coding sequence is TGTGCCAGCTCACCTTCCGGGGCAGGGACTGAAGCTTTCTTT. It is translated as CASSPSGAGTEAFF.